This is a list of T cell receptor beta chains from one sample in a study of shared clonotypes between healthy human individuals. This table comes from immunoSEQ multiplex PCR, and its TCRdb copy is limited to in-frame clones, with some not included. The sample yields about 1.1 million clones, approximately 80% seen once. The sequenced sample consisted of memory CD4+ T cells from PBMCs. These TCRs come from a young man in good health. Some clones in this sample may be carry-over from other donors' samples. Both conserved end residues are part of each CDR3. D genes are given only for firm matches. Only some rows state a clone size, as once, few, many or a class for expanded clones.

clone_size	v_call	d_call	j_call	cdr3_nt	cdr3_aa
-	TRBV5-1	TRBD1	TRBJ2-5	TGCGCCAGCAGCTTGTTTTCTACAGGGGAAGAGACCCAGTACTTC	CASSLFSTGEETQYF
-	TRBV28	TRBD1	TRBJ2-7	TGTGCCAGCAGACCACAGGGGGGCTACGAGCAGTACTTC	CASRPQGGYEQYF
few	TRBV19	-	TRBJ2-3	TGTGCCAGCCGGGACTTGGGTATAGATACGCAGTATTTT	CASRDLGIDTQYF
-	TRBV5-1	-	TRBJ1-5	TGCGCCAGCAGCCCCACCAGCGGACGAGATCAGCCCCAGCATTTT	CASSPTSGRDQPQHF
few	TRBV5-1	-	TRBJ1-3	TGCGCCAGCAGCTTGGATACGGACCCTGGAAACACCATATATTTT	CASSLDTDPGNTIYF
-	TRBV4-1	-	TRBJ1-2	TGCGCCAGCAGCCCCGGACAGATGAACTATGGCTACACCTTC	CASSPGQMNYGYTF
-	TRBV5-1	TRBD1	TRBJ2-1	TGCGCCAGCAGCTGGGGGACAGAATACAATGAGCAGTTCTTC	CASSWGTEYNEQFF
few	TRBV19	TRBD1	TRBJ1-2	TGTGCCAGTACCTCACGGGACAGCTCTTTTAACTATGGCTACACCTTC	CASTSRDSSFNYGYTF
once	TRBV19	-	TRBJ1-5	TGTGCCAGTAGTATTGCAGGGGAGCGACAGCCCCAGCATTTT	CASSIAGERQPQHF
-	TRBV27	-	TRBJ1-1	TGTGCCAGCAGTTGGGCAGGTTGGTCTGAAGCTTTCTTT	CASSWAGWSEAFF
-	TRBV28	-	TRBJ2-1	TGTGCCAGCAGTTTAGAGTCCATCTCCTACAATGAGCAGTTCTTC	CASSLESISYNEQFF
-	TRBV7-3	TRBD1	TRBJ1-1	TGTGCCAGCAGCCTGGGACAGGTGAACACTGAAGCTTTCTTT	CASSLGQVNTEAFF
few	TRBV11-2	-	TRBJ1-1	TGTGCCAGCAGCTTAGGGGTGAAGAACACTGAAGCTTTCTTT	CASSLGVKNTEAFF
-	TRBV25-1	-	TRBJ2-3	TGTGCCAGCAGTGTCCTCGGTACGCAGTATTTT	CASSVLGTQYF
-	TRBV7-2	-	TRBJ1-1	TGTGCCAGCAGCCTAAGGGCATTCACTGAAGCTTTCTTT	CASSLRAFTEAFF
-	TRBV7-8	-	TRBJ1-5	TGTGCCAGCAGCTTAAGACAACAATCTCAGGGGCTGGCGCCCCAGCATTTT	CASSLRQQSQGLAPQHF
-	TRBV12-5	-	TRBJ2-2	TGTGCTAGCCCCGGCTGGGTTCTGGGGGGCACCGGGGAGCTGTTTTTT	CASPGWVLGGTGELFF
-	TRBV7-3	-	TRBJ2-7	TGTGCCAGCAGCCGGACACCTTCCTACGAGCAGTACTTC	CASSRTPSYEQYF
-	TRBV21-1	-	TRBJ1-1	TGTGCCAGCAGCCATTCCAGGGTTCGAATGAACACTGAAGCTTTCTTT	CASSHSRVRMNTEAFF
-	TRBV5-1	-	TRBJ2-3	TGCGCCAGCAGCTTTCTTGCGGGCGACACAGATACGCAGTATTTT	CASSFLAGDTDTQYF
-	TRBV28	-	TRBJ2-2	TGTGCCAGCAGTTTTGGGCGGAACACCGGGGAGCTGTTTTTT	CASSFGRNTGELFF
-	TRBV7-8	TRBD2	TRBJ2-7	TGTGCCAGCAGCCACGGGACTAGCGGCTACGAGCAGTACTTC	CASSHGTSGYEQYF
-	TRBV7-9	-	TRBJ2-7	TGTGCCAGCAGCTTATTGACAGGGGCTAGCGGAAGAGCGTACGAGCAGTACTTC	CASSLLTGASGRAYEQYF
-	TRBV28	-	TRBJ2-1	TGTGCCAGCAGTTCCCCGACTGGCGAAGGGTCCTACAATGAGCAGTTCTTC	CASSSPTGEGSYNEQFF
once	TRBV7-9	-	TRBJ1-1	TGTGCCAGCAGTGATGGCGGGGGGGACACTGAAGCTTTCTTT	CASSDGGGDTEAFF
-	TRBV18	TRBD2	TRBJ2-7	TGTGCCAGCTCACCATCACTAGCGGGAGGTTCGAGGGAGCAGTACTTC	CASSPSLAGGSREQYF
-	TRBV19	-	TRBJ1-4	TGTGCCACCAAGGACCGGCACCTTGCAACTAATGAAAAACTGTTTTTT	CATKDRHLATNEKLFF
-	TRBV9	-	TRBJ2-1	TGTGCCAGCAGCGGCGGACAGGAGGGTTCTTCCTACAATGAGCAGTTCTTC	CASSGGQEGSSYNEQFF
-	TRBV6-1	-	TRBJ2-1	TGTGCCAGCAGTGAAGGTAGTTTCAGGGGGGCTTACAATGAGCAGTTCTTC	CASSEGSFRGAYNEQFF
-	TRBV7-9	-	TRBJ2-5	TGTGCCAGCAGCCGGTCGGACAGAACAGCAGAGACCCAGTACTTC	CASSRSDRTAETQYF
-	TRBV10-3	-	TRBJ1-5	TGTGCCGTTAACAGGGAAGGGGGCAATCAGCCCCAGCATTTT	CAVNREGGNQPQHF
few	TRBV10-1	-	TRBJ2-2	TGCGCCAGCAGTGAGGGTACTTTCAACACCGGGGAGCTGTTTTTT	CASSEGTFNTGELFF
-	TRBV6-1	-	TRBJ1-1	TGTGCCAGCAGTGTGAGGGGCTCGAACACTGAAGCTTTCTTT	CASSVRGSNTEAFF
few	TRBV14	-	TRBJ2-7	TGTGCCAGCAGCCAAGTTGACGGGGCAGGGTTTTACGAGCAGTACTTC	CASSQVDGAGFYEQYF
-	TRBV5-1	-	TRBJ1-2	TGCGCCAGCAGCCTCGACAACACCTATGGCTACACCTTC	CASSLDNTYGYTF
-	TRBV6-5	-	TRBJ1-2	TGTGCCAGCAGGGAGGGTTTTGGAAACTTCTATGGCTACACCTTC	CASREGFGNFYGYTF
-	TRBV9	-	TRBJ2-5	TGTGCCAGCAGCGTAGAAGTAGGGACCCAGTACTTC	CASSVEVGTQYF
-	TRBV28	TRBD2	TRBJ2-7	TGTGCCAGCACGGTTAGCGGGAGGACGAGCTCCTACGAGCAGTACTTC	CASTVSGRTSSYEQYF
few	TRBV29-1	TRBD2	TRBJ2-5	TGCAGCGCCCGAACTAGCGGCGAGACCCAGTACTTC	CSARTSGETQYF
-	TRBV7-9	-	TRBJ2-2	TGTGCCAGCAGCTCGAGTTACCGCACCGGGGAGCTGTTTTTT	CASSSSYRTGELFF
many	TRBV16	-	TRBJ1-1	TGTGCCAGCAGCAGGCAGCCGTACACTGAAGCTTTCTTT	CASSRQPYTEAFF